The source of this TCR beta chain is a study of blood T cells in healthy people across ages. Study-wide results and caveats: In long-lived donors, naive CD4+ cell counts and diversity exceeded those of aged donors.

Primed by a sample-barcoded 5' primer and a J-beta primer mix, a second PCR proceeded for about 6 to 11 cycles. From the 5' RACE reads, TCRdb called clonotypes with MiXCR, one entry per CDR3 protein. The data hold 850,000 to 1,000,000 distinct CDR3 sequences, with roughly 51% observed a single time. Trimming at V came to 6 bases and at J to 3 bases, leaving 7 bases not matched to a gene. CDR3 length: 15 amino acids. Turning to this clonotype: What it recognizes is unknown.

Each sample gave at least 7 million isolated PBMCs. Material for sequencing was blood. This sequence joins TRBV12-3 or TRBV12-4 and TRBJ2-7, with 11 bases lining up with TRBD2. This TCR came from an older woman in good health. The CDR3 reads CASSPTSGRDYEQYF. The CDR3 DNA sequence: TGTGCCAGCAGCCCTACTAGCGGGAGAGACTACGAGCAGTACTTC.